The 26 T cell receptor beta chains presented below share a single source sample, sequenced in a study of cytomegalovirus exposure and HLA in healthy donors. This table comes from immunoSEQ multiplex PCR, and its TCRdb copy is limited to in-frame clones, with some not included. The sample records more than 300,000 clones, 80% to 90% being singletons. Sequenced: PBMCs. The receptors were sampled from a young woman in good health and CMV-seronegative.

The rearrangement joins TRBV27 to TRBJ2-7, with TRBD2 as a possible D gene (5 bases). Per the germline V gene, CDR1 is MNHEY and CDR2 is SMNVEV (reference sequence). This CDR3 region has 16 residues. V was pared by 5 bases and J by 0 bases, with 17 bases between. CDR3 amino acids: CASSPTDYPSSYEQYF. The DNA of the CDR3 is TGTGCCAGCAGTCCCACCGACTATCCAAGCTCCTACGAGCAGTACTTC.

The chain combines TRBV6-1 with TRBJ1-2; D is undetermined. Germline-derived CDR1 and CDR2 are MNHNS and SASEGT. CDR3 length: 13 residues. V lost 4 bases and J 1 base, leaving 7 bases between the germline ends. CDR3 in amino acids: CASSASVNYGYTF. For the CDR3, the DNA is TGTGCCAGCAGTGCGTCCGTTAACTATGGCTACACCTTC.

The chain links TRBV7-2 to TRBJ2-7; the D gene is possibly TRBD2 (6 bases). Germline CDR1 reads SGHTA; CDR2 reads FQGNSA. The CDR3 runs to 14 residues. V lost 3 bases, J lost 3 bases, and 12 bases lay in between. In nucleotides, the CDR3 is TGTGCCAGCAGCTTTTACGGGAGTGGCTACGAGCAGTACTTC. Residues: CASSFYGSGYEQYF.

Only a few counts were recorded for this clone. The rearrangement links TRBV30 to TRBJ1-2, with D perhaps TRBD1 (6 bases). V was cut by 1 base and J by 3 bases, with 9 bases left in between. Germline V gives CDR1 GTSNPN, CDR2 SVGIG (reference sequence). There are 13 residues in the CDR3. CDR3 residues: CAWSATGDYGYTF. CDR3 in DNA: TGTGCCTGGAGTGCGACAGGTGACTATGGCTACACCTTC. Complete variable domain (other parts from reference TRBV30 and TRBJ1-2): SQTIHQWPATLVQPVGSPLSLECTVEGTSNPNLYWYRQAAGRGLQLLFYSVGIGQISSEVPQNLSASRPQDRQFILSSKKLLLSDSGFYLCAWSATGDYGYTFGSGTRLTVV.

Of note for this clone: This CDR3 is also generated by other DNA sequences in the sample. This chain uses TRBV27 with TRBJ2-1; TRBD2 matches at 8 bases. Trimming removed 5 bases from V and 0 bases from J; junction bases left unmatched: 3. Germline V CDR1 and CDR2: MNHEY, SMNVEV (reference sequence). The CDR3 has 15 amino acids. As DNA, the CDR3 is TGTGCCAGCAGTCTAACTAGCGGCTCCTACAATGAGCAGTTCTTC. Its translation is CASSLTSGSYNEQFF.

This clone came up once. The J gene is TRBJ2-3, the V gene TRBV4-2; TRBD2 agrees at 7 bases. This CDR3 contains 15 residues. CDR1 is LGHNA, CDR2 YNFKEQ, per germline. Germline trimming cut 3 bases from V and 3 bases from J; bases unmatched to any gene: 6. This CDR3 reads CASSQQSGTTDTQYF. CDR3 in DNA: TGTGCCAGCAGCCAGCAAAGCGGGACGACAGATACGCAGTATTTT.

This clone was observed a single time. The V call is TRBV25-1, the J call TRBJ1-1, with D maybe TRBD1 (6 bases). The CDR3 has 17 residues. Trimming shortened V by 4 bases and J by 0 bases, and 18 bases separated the two germline ends. Germline loops: CDR1 MGHDK, CDR2 SYGVNS. CDR3 loop: CASSALGHRTLNTEAFF. The CDR3 bases are TGTGCCAGCAGTGCCCTGGGACACCGCACATTGAACACTGAAGCTTTCTTT.

The gene calls are TRBV19 and TRBJ2-7; possible D gene TRBD2, 7 bases. Per germline, CDR1 LNHDA and CDR2 SQIVND (reference sequence). Trimming took 2 bases from V and 5 from J, leaving 19 bases between them. This CDR3 contains 16 residues. This CDR3 reads CASSIFPGHRGDEQYF. The CDR3 DNA reads TGTGCCAGTAGTATATTCCCGGGACATCGGGGGGACGAGCAGTACTTC.

This chain uses TRBV29-1 with TRBJ2-1; the D gene is possibly TRBD1 (6 bases). Germline CDR1 reads SQVTM; CDR2 reads ANQGSEA. The length of the CDR3 is 14 residues. V lost 0 bases, J lost 6 bases, and 12 bases lay in between. The CDR3 DNA follows: TGCAGCGTTGAAGAGAAAACAGGGTCCAATGAGCAGTTCTTC. Translating gives CSVEEKTGSNEQFF.

This clone was detected only a few times. This chain connects TRBV4-2 to TRBJ2-2; 10 nucleotides match TRBD2. V was pared by 1 base and J by 1 base, with 6 bases of the junction left unmatched. The CDR3 loop spans 18 amino acids. Germline assignment: CDR1 LGHNA and CDR2 YNFKEQ. The CDR3 spells CASSQVPLAGENTGELFF. CDR3 DNA: TGTGCCAGCAGCCAAGTCCCGCTAGCGGGAGAGAACACCGGGGAGCTGTTTTTT.

Here the CDR3 reads CASSSRTSGKENEQFF. CDR3 in DNA: TGTGCCAGCAGCTCACGGACTAGCGGGAAGGAGAATGAGCAGTTCTTC. The J gene is TRBJ2-1, the V gene TRBV11-1; TRBD2 matches at 12 bases. V lost 4 bases and J lost 7; bases outside the gene matches: 8. The CDR3 totals 16 residues. The germline V gene has CDR1 SGHAT and CDR2 FQDESV (reference sequence).

CDR3 in DNA: TGTGCCAGCAATGGGGGGGTGAGGAACACTGAAGCTTTCTTT. This sequence encodes CASNGGVRNTEAFF. The chain recombines TRBV27 with TRBJ1-1; perhaps TRBD1 as D (5 bases). V shed 7 bases and J shed 1 base, with 13 bases lying between them. The CDR3 consists of 14 residues. CDR1 is MNHEY, CDR2 SMNVEV, per germline (reference sequence).

V usage is TRBV10-3 and J usage is TRBJ1-2; 10 bases are shared with TRBD1. Germline V lookup: CDR1 ENHRY, CDR2 SYGVKD. This CDR3 region has 14 residues. V was clipped by 6 bases and J by 8 bases; unmatched bases: 9. This CDR3 reads CAISRQGAGEGYTF. In DNA, the CDR3 is TGTGCCATCAGCCGACAGGGGGCGGGTGAGGGCTACACCTTC.

This clone was observed once. The sample holds other DNA sequences that translate to the same CDR3. The chain uses TRBV7-2 and TRBJ2-7; D not certain. The V end was cut by 4 bases, the J end by 3 bases, with 7 bases between. The CDR3 covers 12 residues. In germline, CDR1 is SGHTA, CDR2 FQGNSA. The CDR3: CASSSSGYEQYF. The DNA for the CDR3 is TGTGCCAGCAGCTCTTCCGGCTACGAGCAGTACTTC.

V is TRBV4-3 and J is TRBJ1-2, with D perhaps matching TRBD1 (6 bases). V was pared by 0 bases and J by 3 bases, with 11 bases between. The CDR3 runs 15 residues. Germline CDR1 reads LGHNA; CDR2 reads YSLEER. This CDR3 reads CASSQDTGNYYGYTF. CDR3 in DNA: TGCGCCAGCAGCCAAGACACAGGGAACTACTATGGCTACACCTTC.

CDR3 coding DNA: TGTGCCAGCAGCCCTCAGGGGTACCAAGAGACCCAGTACTTC. This encodes CASSPQGYQETQYF. The rearrangement links TRBV6-1 to TRBJ2-5, with D perhaps matching TRBD1 (6 bases). Germline CDR1 reads MNHNS; CDR2 reads SASEGT. V was cut by 6 bases and J by 0 bases, with 11 bases left in between. This CDR3 is built from 14 residues.

This sequence joins TRBV4-1 and TRBJ2-3, with TRBD2 matching over 12 bases. The germline V gene encodes CDR1 MGHRA and CDR2 YSYEKL. The CDR3 runs to 18 residues. The V and J ends lost 0 bases and 2 bases, in that order; junction bases with no gene match: 6. CDR3 DNA sequence: TGCGCCAGCAGCCAAGACGTGACTAGCGGGAGAGTCACAGATACGCAGTATTTT. This translates into CASSQDVTSGRVTDTQYF.

About this clone: The sample carries other DNA sequences with the same CDR3. The chain couples TRBV4-3 to TRBJ1-1; 7 bases match TRBD1. The CDR3 runs to 12 residues. Germline trimming cut 3 bases from V and 11 bases from J; bases unmatched to any gene: 6. Germline assignment: CDR1 LGHNA and CDR2 YSLEER. CDR3 nucleotides: TGCGCCAGCAGCCAGACCGGGACAGAGGCTTTCTTT. This gives the protein CASSQTGTEAFF.

The gene calls are TRBV6-6 and TRBJ2-1; TRBD2 matches 13 bases. V was clipped by 7 bases and J by 8 bases; unmatched bases: 8. CDR1 is MNHNY and CDR2 is SVGAGI in the germline V gene (reference sequence). This CDR3 contains 15 residues. CDR3 in amino acids: CASKIGLAGVDEQFF. The CDR3 DNA sequence: TGTGCCAGCAAAATAGGACTAGCGGGAGTTGATGAGCAGTTCTTC.

J is TRBJ2-7 and V is TRBV29-1; 7 nucleotides match TRBD2. With 1 base clipped from V and 5 bases from J, the junction kept 2 bases outside the gene matches. The CDR3 loop spans 12 amino acids. Germline values: CDR1 SQVTM, CDR2 ANQGSEA. The CDR3 loop is CSVEGGGDEQYF. In DNA form, the CDR3 reads TGCAGCGTTGAAGGGGGGGGAGACGAGCAGTACTTC.

The rearrangement links TRBV30 to TRBJ2-3; the D gene is possibly TRBD2 (5 bases). The CDR3 length is 11 residues. The ends were cut back, 7 bases at V and 5 bases at J, with 10 bases in the middle. CDR1 GTSNPN and CDR2 SVGIG come from the germline V gene (reference sequence). CDR3 sequence (DNA): TGTGCCTCCACCGAGGGAGATACGCAGTATTTT. Translation gives CASTEGDTQYF.

The V gene is TRBV15, the J gene TRBJ2-7; a possible D gene is TRBD2 (6 bases). CDR3 length: 13 residues. Germline CDR1 and CDR2: LNHNV and YYDKDF (reference sequence). The V gene lost 8 bases and the J gene lost 0 bases, with 11 bases spanning the gap. DNA of the CDR3: TGTGCCACCGGACTAATAAACTCCTACGAGCAGTACTTC. Protein sequence: CATGLINSYEQYF.

The V call is TRBV5-4, the J call TRBJ2-5; 7 bases align to TRBD1. The germline V gene encodes CDR1 SGHNT and CDR2 YYREEE (reference sequence). This CDR3 contains 14 residues. V was clipped by 4 bases and J by 2 bases; unmatched bases: 5. The CDR3: CASSPTGVQETQYF. The CDR3 DNA reads as TGTGCCAGCAGCCCAACAGGGGTTCAAGAGACCCAGTACTTC.

This clone was recorded a few times. The chain couples TRBV28 to TRBJ1-2; no definite D call. V lost 5 bases and J 8 bases, leaving 15 bases between the germline ends. Germline V CDR1 and CDR2: MDHEN, SYDVKM. The length of the CDR3 is 13 residues. In DNA form, the CDR3 reads TGTGCCAGCAGTCCTATGTGGGAGCTCGGCTACACCTTC. It codes for CASSPMWELGYTF.

In its sample, this clone was seen a few times. V usage is TRBV7-2 and J usage is TRBJ2-7; 7 bases map to TRBD2. Germline loops: CDR1 SGHTA, CDR2 FQGNSA. V was pared by 3 bases and J by 6 bases, with 11 bases of the junction left unmatched. The CDR3 is made up of 15 amino acids. The DNA of the CDR3 is TGTGCCAGCAGCTTCATTGGGGGAGGGGTGGGCGAGCAGTACTTC. Protein sequence: CASSFIGGGVGEQYF.

The chain carries TRBV4-2 and TRBJ2-3, with 10 bases lining up with TRBD1. The germline V gene has CDR1 LGHNA and CDR2 YNFKEQ. This CDR3 region has 15 residues. J lost 6 bases, V lost 4 bases, and 7 bases had no gene match. The CDR3 sequence: CASSPRDRGLDTQYF. CDR3 nucleotides: TGTGCCAGCAGCCCCCGGGACAGGGGTTTGGATACGCAGTATTTT.